Listed here is a single TCR beta chain. The data were produced by immunoSEQ multiplex PCR, yet TCRdb's version contains in-frame clones alone and is incomplete. The sample lists tens of thousands of clones, around 85% occurring once. Per the germline V gene, CDR1 is MDHEN and CDR2 is SYDVKM. With 1 base removed from V and 6 bases from J, the gap between germline ends came to 15 bases. The CDR3 has 16 amino acids. The source of the sample is a study of T cell responses to AZD1222 COVID-19 vaccine. The clonotype was recovered from an adult in good health. The starting material was peripheral blood, obtained on day 0 of AZD1222 vaccination. The chain links TRBV28 to TRBJ2-2; D is perhaps TRBD1 (5 bases). The chain's CDR3 is CASSLYLGVVAGELFF. In DNA, the CDR3 is TGTGCCAGCAGTTTATATTTAGGGGTAGTAGCCGGGGAGCTGTTTTTT.